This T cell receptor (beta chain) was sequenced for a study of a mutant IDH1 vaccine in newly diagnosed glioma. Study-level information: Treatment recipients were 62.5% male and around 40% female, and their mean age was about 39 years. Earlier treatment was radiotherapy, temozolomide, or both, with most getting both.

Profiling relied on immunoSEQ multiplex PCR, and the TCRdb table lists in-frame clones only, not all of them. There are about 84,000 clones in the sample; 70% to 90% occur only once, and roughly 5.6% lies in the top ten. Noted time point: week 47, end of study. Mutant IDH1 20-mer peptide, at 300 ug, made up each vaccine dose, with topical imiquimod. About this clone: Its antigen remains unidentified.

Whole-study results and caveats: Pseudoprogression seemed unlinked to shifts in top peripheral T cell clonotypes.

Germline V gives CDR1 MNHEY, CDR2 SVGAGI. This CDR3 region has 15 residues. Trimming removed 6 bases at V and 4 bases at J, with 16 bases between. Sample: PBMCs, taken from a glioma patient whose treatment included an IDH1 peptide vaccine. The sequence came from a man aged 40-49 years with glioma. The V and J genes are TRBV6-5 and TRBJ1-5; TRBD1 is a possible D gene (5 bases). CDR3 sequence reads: CASREYGAVNQPQHF. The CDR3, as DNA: TGTGCCAGCAGAGAATACGGGGCAGTTAATCAGCCCCAGCATTTT.